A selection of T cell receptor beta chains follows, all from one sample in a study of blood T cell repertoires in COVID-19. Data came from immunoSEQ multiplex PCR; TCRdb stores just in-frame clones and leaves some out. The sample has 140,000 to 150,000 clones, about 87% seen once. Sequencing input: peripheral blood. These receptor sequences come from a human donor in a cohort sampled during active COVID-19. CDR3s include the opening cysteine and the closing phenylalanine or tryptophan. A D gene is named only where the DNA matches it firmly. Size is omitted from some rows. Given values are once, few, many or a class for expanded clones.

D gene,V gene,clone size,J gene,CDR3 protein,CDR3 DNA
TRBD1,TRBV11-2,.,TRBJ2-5,CASSFTNRGHQETQYF,TGTGCCAGCAGCTTTACCAACAGGGGGCACCAAGAGACCCAGTACTTC
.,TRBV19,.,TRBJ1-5,CASSIIGAGQPQHF,TGTGCCAGTAGTATAATAGGGGCTGGTCAGCCCCAGCATTTT
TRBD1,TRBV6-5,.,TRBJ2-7,CASRPGQGAGYEQYF,TGTGCCAGCAGGCCAGGACAGGGGGCAGGGTACGAGCAGTACTTC
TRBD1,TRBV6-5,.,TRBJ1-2,CASSPADRVGGYTF,TGTGCCAGCAGTCCCGCCGACAGGGTCGGGGGCTACACCTTC
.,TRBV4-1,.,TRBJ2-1,CASSQDTQRPSYNEQFF,TGCGCCAGCAGCCAAGATACCCAGCGGCCCTCCTACAATGAGCAGTTCTTC
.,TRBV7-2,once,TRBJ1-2,CASSILSNYGYTF,TGTGCCAGCAGCATACTATCTAACTATGGCTACACCTTC
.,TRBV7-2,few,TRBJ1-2,CASRPTGGDYGYTF,TGTGCCAGCAGACCAACGGGGGGTGACTATGGCTACACCTTC
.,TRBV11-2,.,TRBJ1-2,CASSNSIYGYTF,TGTGCCAGCAGCAACTCCATCTATGGCTACACCTTC
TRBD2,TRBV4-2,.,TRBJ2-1,CASSPGLAVTSEFF,TGTGCCAGCAGCCCGGGACTAGCGGTTACCTCGGAGTTCTTC
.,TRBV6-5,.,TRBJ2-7,CASRGSPRVYEQYF,TGTGCCAGCAGGGGGAGCCCTAGGGTTTACGAGCAGTACTTC
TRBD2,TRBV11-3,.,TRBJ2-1,CASSSRRTSSYNEQFF,TGTGCCAGCAGCTCCCGACGGACTAGCTCCTACAATGAGCAGTTCTTC
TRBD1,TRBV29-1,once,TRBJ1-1,CSVGSGTGEGGTEAFF,TGCAGCGTCGGATCTGGGACAGGGGAAGGGGGCACTGAAGCTTTCTTT
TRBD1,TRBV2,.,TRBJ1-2,CASSESRTGSPYTF,TGTGCCAGCAGTGAGAGTAGGACAGGATCTCCCTACACCTTC
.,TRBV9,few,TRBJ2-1,CASSVTYRAGNEQFF,TGTGCCAGCAGCGTGACCTACAGGGCGGGCAATGAGCAGTTCTTC
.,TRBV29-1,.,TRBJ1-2,CSVEGWGMKVHGYTF,TGCAGCGTTGAAGGATGGGGCATGAAAGTCCATGGCTACACCTTC
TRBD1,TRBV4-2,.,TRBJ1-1,CASSQATGGSEAFF,TGTGCCAGCAGCCAGGCGACAGGGGGATCAGAAGCTTTCTTT
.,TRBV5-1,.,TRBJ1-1,CASHKNPGGGYEAFF,TGCGCCAGCCATAAAAATCCCGGGGGGGGTTATGAAGCTTTCTTT
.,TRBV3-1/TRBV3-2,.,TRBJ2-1,CASSQEHGRGSYNEQFF,TGTGCCAGCAGCCAAGAACATGGTCGGGGCTCCTACAATGAGCAGTTCTTC
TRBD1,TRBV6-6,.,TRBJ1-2,CASSGQDRGYTF,TGTGCCAGCTCCGGACAGGATCGTGGCTACACCTTC
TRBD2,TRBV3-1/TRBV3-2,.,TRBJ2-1,CASSLKTGGSTNEQFF,TGTGCCAGCAGCCTAAAGACTGGCGGGAGCACGAATGAGCAGTTCTTC
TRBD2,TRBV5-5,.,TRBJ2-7,CASSSGTSGIYEQYF,TGTGCCAGCAGCTCCGGGACTAGCGGGATATACGAGCAGTACTTC
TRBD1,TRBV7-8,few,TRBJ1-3,CASSASRGRGGNTIYF,TGTGCCAGCAGCGCCAGCAGGGGGCGCGGTGGAAACACCATATATTTT
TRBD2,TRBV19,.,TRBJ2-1,CASSISGLVSGYNEQFF,TGTGCCAGTAGTATATCGGGACTAGTTTCCGGGTACAATGAGCAGTTCTTC
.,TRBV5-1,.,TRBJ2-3,CASSLAIQGPDTQYF,TGCGCCAGCAGCTTGGCCATTCAGGGCCCAGATACGCAGTATTTT
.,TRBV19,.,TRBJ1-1,CASSSLQVRGTEAFF,TGTGCCAGTAGTAGTTTACAGGTCCGCGGCACTGAAGCTTTCTTT
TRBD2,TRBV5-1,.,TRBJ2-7,CASSLEAGATYEQYF,TGCGCCAGCAGCTTGGAAGCGGGGGCAACCTACGAGCAGTACTTC
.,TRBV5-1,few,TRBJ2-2,CASSLMGPGTGELFF,TGCGCCAGCAGCTTGATGGGTCCGGGGACCGGGGAGCTGTTTTTT
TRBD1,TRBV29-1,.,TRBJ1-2,CSVATGGYGYTF,TGCAGCGTTGCCACAGGGGGCTATGGCTACACCTTC
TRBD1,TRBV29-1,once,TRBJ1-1,CSVGGDSEAFF,TGCAGCGTTGGGGGGGACAGTGAAGCTTTCTTT
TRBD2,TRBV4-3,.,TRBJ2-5,CASSQFGSGSGQETQYF,TGCGCCAGCAGCCAATTCGGTAGCGGGAGTGGACAAGAGACCCAGTACTTC
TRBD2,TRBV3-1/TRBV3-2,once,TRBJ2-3,CASSPTRTSGRVSTDTQYF,TGTGCCAGCAGCCCAACCCGGACTAGCGGGAGGGTTAGCACAGATACGCAGTATTTT
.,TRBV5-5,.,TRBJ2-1,CASSLEQGSIDEQFF,TGTGCCAGCAGCTTGGAGCAGGGTTCAATAGATGAGCAGTTCTTC
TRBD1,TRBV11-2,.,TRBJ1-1,CASSLDRVVNTEAFF,TGTGCCAGCAGCTTGGACAGGGTTGTGAACACTGAAGCTTTCTTT
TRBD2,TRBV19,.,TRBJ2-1,CASSPRLAGGLGGQFF,TGTGCCAGTAGTCCAAGACTAGCGGGGGGGCTAGGTGGACAGTTCTTC
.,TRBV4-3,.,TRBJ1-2,CASSQEGRGFYGYTF,TGCGCCAGCAGCCAAGAAGGTCGAGGATTCTATGGCTACACCTTC
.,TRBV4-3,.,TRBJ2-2,CASSQDSLAERTGELFF,TGCGCCAGCAGCCAGGACAGTTTGGCGGAGCGCACCGGGGAGCTGTTTTTT
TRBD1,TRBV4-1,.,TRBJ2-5,CASSQATGGGVETQYF,TGCGCCAGCAGCCAAGCGACAGGGGGAGGCGTGGAGACCCAGTACTTC
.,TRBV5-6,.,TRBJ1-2,CASSRARQLTNYGYTF,TGTGCCAGCAGCCGTGCCCGACAGCTTACTAACTATGGCTACACCTTC
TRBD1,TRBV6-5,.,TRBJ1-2,CASRPTGGTGVGYTF,TGTGCCAGCAGGCCCACAGGGGGCACAGGGGTTGGCTACACCTTC
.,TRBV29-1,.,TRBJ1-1,CSVDSGLSTEAFF,TGCAGCGTTGACTCGGGGTTAAGCACTGAAGCTTTCTTT
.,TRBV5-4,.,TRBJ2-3,CASSLGGGADTQYF,TGTGCCAGCAGCTTAGGCGGCGGTGCTGATACGCAGTATTTT